The 26 T cell receptor beta chains below all came from one sample that was sequenced in a study of cytomegalovirus exposure and HLA in healthy donors. Primers: 60 Vbeta forward and 13 Jbeta reverse. Generated by immunoSEQ multiplex PCR, the TCRdb table keeps only in-frame clones and is missing some. The table lists some 180,000 clones, around 84% of them singletons. The sample was PBMCs. These TCRs come from a girl aged 2-15 years in good health and CMV-seropositive.

The rearrangement joins TRBV6-5 to TRBJ1-2, with 7 nucleotides matching TRBD1. The CDR3 totals 13 residues. The germline gives CDR1 MNHEY, CDR2 SVGAGI. V lost 6 bases and J lost 3; bases outside the gene matches: 4. CDR3 residues: CASSFGTDYGYTF. The CDR3 DNA reads as TGTGCCAGCAGCTTCGGGACAGACTATGGCTACACCTTC.

The chain is built from TRBV7-3 and TRBJ2-5; 9 bases are a match to TRBD2. With the DNA end fitting TRBJ2-7 better, the J assignment may be wrong. CDR3 length: 14 residues. The germline V gene has CDR1 SGHTA and CDR2 FQGTGA. Written as DNA, the CDR3 is TGTGCCAGCAGCTTCGGCGGGAGGGCCTACGAGCAGTACTTC. It yields the protein CASSFGGRAYEQYF.

J is TRBJ1-1 and V is TRBV28; D is possibly TRBD1 (5 bases). V shed 6 bases and J shed 11 bases, with 16 bases lying between them. The germline V gene encodes CDR1 MDHEN and CDR2 SYDVKM. CDR3 size: 12 residues. CDR3 DNA: TGTGCCAGCAGGATCACCTCGGGGGAGGCTTTCTTT. Amino acids: CASRITSGEAFF.

This sequence joins TRBV29-1 and TRBJ2-1, with TRBD1 identical over 11 bases. V lost 6 bases to trimming and J lost 4 bases; unmatched junction nucleotides: 5. CDR1 is SQVTM and CDR2 is ANQGSEA in the germline V gene. This CDR3 has 14 residues. CDR3 region: CSVWDRGEYNEQFF. CDR3 coding DNA: TGCAGCGTCTGGGACAGGGGGGAATACAATGAGCAGTTCTTC.

Here the CDR3 DNA reads TGTGCCAGTAGTAGACCGGGAGGGGGCTCCTATGGCTACACCTTC. Translated: CASSRPGGGSYGYTF. The V gene is TRBV19, the J gene TRBJ1-2, with 7 nucleotides matching TRBD1. This CDR3 spans 15 amino acids. The germline gives CDR1 LNHDA, CDR2 SQIVND (reference sequence). Losses at the gene ends were 4 bases for V and 4 bases for J; bases not matched to a gene: 9.

This sequence joins TRBV9 and TRBJ2-2; perhaps TRBD2 as D (5 bases). The length of the CDR3 is 16 residues. Per germline, CDR1 SGDLS and CDR2 YYNGEE. Trimming cost V 0 bases and J 1 base, with 10 bases left between them. CDR3 amino acids: CASSVGISVNTGELFF. CDR3 nucleotides: TGTGCCAGCAGCGTAGGAATTAGCGTGAACACCGGGGAGCTGTTTTTT.

The chain is built from TRBV2 and TRBJ2-7; the match to TRBD1 covers 8 bases. CDR1 is SNHLY, CDR2 FYNNEI, per germline. This CDR3 contains 18 residues. V lost 2 bases, J lost 1 base, and 13 bases stayed unmatched. The CDR3 DNA reads as TGTGCCAGCAGTGAACTTCAGGGGGCCGGGACCGGATCCTACGAGCAGTACTTC. Amino acids: CASSELQGAGTGSYEQYF.

The gene calls are TRBV5-6 and TRBJ1-5; no clear D. The length of the CDR3 is 15 residues. Trimming left V 1 base short and J 3 bases short, with 11 bases between. Germline loops: CDR1 SGHDT, CDR2 YYEEEE. DNA of the CDR3: TGTGCCAGCAGCTTGACGGCAGGTTACAATCAGCCCCAGCATTTT. This sequence encodes CASSLTAGYNQPQHF. Full variable domain (outside the CDR3, taken from reference TRBV5-6 and TRBJ1-5): DAGVTQSPTHLIKTRGQQVTLRCSPKSGHDTVSWYQQALGQGPQFIFQYYEEEERQRGNFPDRFSGHQFPNYSSELNVNALLLGDSALYLCASSLTAGYNQPQHFGDGTRLSIL.

In regard to this clone: One end of the junction is discordant with germline, which a read error may explain. The chain recombines TRBV2 with TRBJ1-1; no firm D call. CDR3 length: 13 amino acids. From germline, CDR1 is SNHLY and CDR2 FYNNEI. The CDR3 loop is CASSGERNAEAFF. In DNA, the CDR3 is TGTGCCAGCAGTGGAGAGAGGAACGCTGAAGCTTTCTTT.

The chain links TRBV28 to TRBJ1-1; the D gene is possibly TRBD1 (5 bases). The V gene's germline CDR1 is MDHEN and CDR2 SYDVKM. Trimming took off 7 bases at V and 2 bases at J, with 20 bases between the two ends. The CDR3 runs to 16 residues. The CDR3 bases are TGTGCCAGCATCGGGGGGTCTTTCCGCTTTAACACTGAAGCTTTCTTT. It encodes CASIGGSFRFNTEAFF.

This clone occurred once. The chain recombines TRBV29-1 with TRBJ2-7; 9 bases align to TRBD1. The CDR3 runs to 13 residues. Germline CDR1 reads SQVTM; CDR2 reads ANQGSEA. V lost 6 bases, J lost 2 bases, and 5 bases stayed unmatched. The CDR3 reads CSVYRGPPYEQYF. The CDR3 nucleotides are TGCAGCGTCTACAGGGGGCCTCCCTACGAGCAGTACTTC.

The chain links TRBV5-1 to TRBJ2-2; 7 positions agree with TRBD2. Germline CDR1 is SGHRS and CDR2 is YFSETQ. The V gene end was trimmed by 3 bases and the J gene end by 6 bases; junction bases not matched to a gene: 11. There are 16 residues in the CDR3. The CDR3 DNA sequence: TGCGCCAGCAGCTGTAGGGGAGGGTTAGAGGCCGGGGAGCTGTTTTTT. Amino acids: CASSCRGGLEAGELFF. The full variable domain, completed using reference TRBV5-1 and TRBJ2-2, is KAGVTQTPRYLIKTRGQQVTLSCSPISGHRSVSWYQQTPGQGLQFLFEYFSETQRNKGNFPGRFSGRQFSNSRSEMNVSTLELGDSALYLCASSCRGGLEAGELFFGEGSRLTVL.

The chain joins TRBV19 to TRBJ2-1; 9 nucleotides line up with TRBD1. This CDR3 is 15 amino acids long. V shed 3 bases and J 5 bases; nucleotides not matched to a gene: 5. Germline V gene lookup returns CDR1 LNHDA and CDR2 SQIVND (reference sequence). CDR3 sequence: CASSIPGQGDNEQFF. For the CDR3, the DNA is TGTGCCAGTAGTATCCCGGGACAGGGTGACAATGAGCAGTTCTTC.

This clone was seen only once. The chain couples TRBV5-4 to TRBJ2-1; 9 bases are a match to TRBD2. The V gene end was trimmed by 4 bases and the J gene end by 6 bases; junction bases not matched to a gene: 14. Germline V gene data show CDR1 as SGHNT and CDR2 as YYREEE (reference sequence). CDR3 length equals 17 residues. The CDR3 DNA reads as TGTGCCAGCAGCCCGGGCGGCGCGGGAGGGCCCATCAATGAGCAGTTCTTC. Its protein is CASSPGGAGGPINEQFF.

The chain combines TRBV11-1 with TRBJ2-5; no definite D call. The V gene lost 2 bases and the J gene lost 0 bases, with 10 bases spanning the gap. Germline CDR1 SGHAT, CDR2 FQDESV (reference sequence). The CDR3 spans 15 residues. This CDR3 is CASSLQRAYQETQYF. CDR3 DNA: TGTGCCAGCAGCTTACAGCGAGCATACCAAGAGACCCAGTACTTC.

This clone was detected only once. V usage is TRBV7-9 and J usage is TRBJ1-1; no definite D call. Germline-derived CDR1 and CDR2 are SEHNR and FQNEAQ (reference sequence). The germline V and J ends were trimmed by 4 bases and 4 bases, with 13 bases remaining between them. This CDR3 contains 14 residues. As DNA, the CDR3 is TGTGCCAGCAGCTCGCCAACAGTTTCCACTGAAGCTTTCTTT. Residues: CASSSPTVSTEAFF.

This clone was seen a single time. This rearrangement joins TRBV7-6 to TRBJ2-5; D not resolved. Looked up from germline, CDR1 is SGHVS and CDR2 is FNYEAQ. This CDR3 has 14 amino acids. V dropped 5 bases and J dropped 3 bases, with 13 bases sitting between them. The CDR3 DNA is TGTGCCAGCAGCGCCGACATTAACAAAGAGACCCAGTACTTC. This encodes CASSADINKETQYF.

This sequence joins TRBV2 and TRBJ2-3; D possibly corresponds to TRBD2 (5 bases). The CDR3 covers 14 residues. CDR1 SNHLY and CDR2 FYNNEI come from the germline V gene. V lost 5 bases, J lost 3 bases, and 12 bases lay in between. The CDR3 DNA reads as TGTGCCAGCAGTCCAATAGCGAAGACAGATACGCAGTATTTT. As protein: CASSPIAKTDTQYF.

This chain links TRBV27 with TRBJ1-5; 8 nucleotides line up with TRBD1. Germline lookup yields CDR1 MNHEY and CDR2 SMNVEV (reference sequence). This CDR3 is 17 amino acids long. V shed 3 bases and J 7 bases; nucleotides not matched to a gene: 14. The CDR3 spells CASSFDPGTGIGQPQHF. CDR3 bases: TGTGCCAGCAGTTTCGATCCCGGGACAGGAATCGGGCAGCCCCAGCATTTT.

This clone was observed a handful of times. The V and J genes are TRBV4-1 and TRBJ1-1; D is ambiguous. The length of the CDR3 is 14 residues. Germline V lookup: CDR1 MGHRA, CDR2 YSYEKL. With 0 bases removed from V and 2 bases from J, the gap between germline ends came to 7 bases. The CDR3 region has the DNA TGCGCCAGCAGCCAAGAGGGGAGAAACACTGAAGCTTTCTTT. Residues: CASSQEGRNTEAFF.

This rearrangement joins TRBV2 to TRBJ1-5; perhaps TRBD1 as D (6 bases). This CDR3 spans 15 amino acids. The V gene's germline CDR1 is SNHLY and CDR2 FYNNEI. V was trimmed by 5 bases and J by 0 bases, leaving 11 bases between them. The CDR3 DNA follows: TGTGCCAGCAGTTACAGGGTTCATAGCAATCAGCCCCAGCATTTT. This sequence encodes CASSYRVHSNQPQHF.

The chain has TRBV5-1 and TRBJ1-1; 7 bases map to TRBD1. CDR3 size: 15 residues. J lost 3 bases, V lost 1 base, and 6 bases had no gene match. Germline assignment: CDR1 SGHRS and CDR2 YFSETQ. The CDR3 nucleotides read TGCGCCAGCAGCTTGCCCGGGACAGTTGACACTGAAGCTTTCTTT. Translating gives CASSLPGTVDTEAFF.

The J gene is TRBJ2-7, the V gene TRBV10-1; a weak D match, TRBD1 (5 bases). CDR1 is WNHNN, CDR2 SYGVQD, per germline (reference sequence). The V end was cut by 5 bases, the J end by 3 bases, with 17 bases between. The CDR3 is 15 residues long. The CDR3 DNA follows: TGCGCCAGCAGTCTTCCCAGGGTTGTATTCTACGAGCAGTACTTC. Its translation is CASSLPRVVFYEQYF.

The V gene is TRBV19, the J gene TRBJ2-7; 8 bases fit TRBD2. J gave up 4 bases and V 7 bases, and 12 bases lay outside the gene matches. Germline CDR1 LNHDA, CDR2 SQIVND (reference sequence). This CDR3 spans 15 amino acids. The CDR3 DNA reads as TGTGCCAGTACCCCTGCGGGGGGTGCTGCGTACGAGCAGTACTTC. Amino acids: CASTPAGGAAYEQYF.

The CDR3 loop reads CAWSGLSSYNEQFF. CDR3 nucleotides: TGTGCCTGGAGTGGACTGAGCTCCTACAATGAGCAGTTCTTC. The J gene is TRBJ2-1, the V gene TRBV30; no clear D gene. Germline lookup yields CDR1 GTSNPN and CDR2 SVGIG (reference sequence). V was cut by 1 base and J by 0 bases, with 7 bases left in between. This CDR3 is 14 amino acids long.

This clone was detected a few times. V gene TRBV5-6 combines with J gene TRBJ1-2; the D is unclear. Germline CDR1 and CDR2: SGHDT and YYEEEE. This CDR3 is built from 14 residues. The V gene lost 0 bases and the J gene lost 5 bases, with 11 bases spanning the gap. CDR3 amino acids: CASSLVEGGYGYTF. The CDR3 region has the DNA TGTGCCAGCAGCTTGGTGGAAGGCGGTTATGGCTACACCTTC.